This TCR beta chain stems from a study of Ad26.COV2.S vaccination and SARS-CoV-2 variants (dated by TCRdb to the early 2020s). Study-level background: Vaccine-arm donors were drawn from COV1001, a multicentre, randomized, double-blind, placebo-controlled phase I-IIa trial of Ad26.COV2.S in healthy adults. Ad26.COV2.S was administered intramuscularly at 5 x 10^10 or 1 x 10^11 viral particles, either as a single shot or as two shots given 56 days apart. TCRbeta repertoire sequencing served as the tool for gauging how specific and how broad the SARS-CoV-2-reactive T cell receptors were following Ad26.COV2.S vaccination. A total of around 32 samples were included in the TCR-sequenced set, comprising around 19 Ad26.COV2.S vaccine recipients, 5 placebo recipients and 8 SARS-CoV-2 convalescent individuals. Trial participants were randomized into five groups of five, in which low-dose or high-dose Ad26.COV2.S was given once or twice, or placebo was given on both occasions. Investigators remained blinded to trial group allocation during experiments and outcome assessment. The investigation overall reported the following: Ad26.COV2.S recipients had higher spike-specific TCR breadth than placebo recipients (P = 0.0014). After vaccination, spike-specific CD8+ and CD4+ T cell responses were reported to show substantial breadth. The authors noted that total T cell responses may have been underestimated by the TCR breadth and depth analyses. The study lacked the statistical power to compare responses across vaccine doses or regimens. Comparable non-spike TCR breadth was observed between vaccine and placebo recipients, consistent with only spike being contained in the vaccine.

On this clone itself: No antigen is known for it. Qualities for individual bases were not recorded, and no much larger clone is one base off.

The treatment or condition tag for this specimen amounts to: roughly 19 received Ad26.COV2.S at low or high dose, single or two shots; about five received placebo; per-sample allocation not given. For vaccine and placebo recipients, the sequenced repertoires came from samples collected on day 63 after the first injection. Cohort 1b enrolled about 25 adults aged 18-55 years at a single site in Boston, USA, between 29 July and 7 August 2020. Ad26.COV2.S was a replication-incompetent adenovirus type 26 vector expressing a prefusion-stabilized SARS-CoV-2 spike protein from the original Wuhan strain. The CDR3 spans 16 residues, from the cysteine through the phenylalanine. This entry keeps only the CDR3 DNA: 48 bases, framed from base 1. The germline V gene (reference sequence) provides CDR1 SGHNT and CDR2 YYREEE. The junction shows trimming of 0 bases on V and 7 bases on J, plus 14 bases between the germline ends.

The immunoSEQ Assay was the method used to sequence TCRbeta CDR3 regions. After extraction, genomic DNA underwent amplification by bias-controlled multiplex PCR, followed by high-throughput sequencing. On the authors' methods: To quantify the absolute abundance of every unique TCRbeta CDR3 region, sequences were collapsed and filtered. Usable DNA was measured by amplifying reference genes present in all nucleated cells, and TCRbeta template counts were normalized to that usable DNA to estimate T cell fraction. Repertoire TCRs were annotated as SARS-CoV-2-specific by exact matching of V gene, CDR3 amino acid sequence and J gene to a known reactive TCR set. The reference SARS-CoV-2 TCR set came from MIRA and was filtered for enrichment in COVID-19-positive ImmuneCODE repertoires, removing public or cross-reactive TCRs. Based on the MIRA antigens, annotated TCRs were further analysed at the level of specific ORF or position within ORF. Breadth was defined as the number of annotated unique rearrangements divided by the total number of unique productive rearrangements, and depth was defined as the summed frequency of the annotated unique rearrangements. Two-sided Wilcoxon rank-sum tests were used to compare TCR breadth between groups. Sourced from immuneACCESS, this table was stored by TCRdb with only in-frame sequences that have V and J called. A share of the clones is absent; for the studies checked, an unresolved V gene accounts for under half, and the remainder has no known explanation. V, J and clone size are those of that table, while D and trimming were read from the DNA. The sample profile shows about 330,000 clones; roughly 88% of them were found once. The leading ten clones occupy approximately 5.8% of the sample.

The chain is assembled from TRBV5-4 and TRBJ1-6; the D segment could be TRBD1, given 6 matching bases. The receptor comes from a person aged 18-65 years who received the Ad26.COV2.S COVID-19 vaccine or a placebo. Sequences were derived from peripheral blood, sampled in a trial of Ad26.COV2.S vaccine versus placebo. The DNA is TGTGCCAGCAGCTTGGGTGTTGTCAGGGGCAATTCACCCCTCCACTTT. This sequence encodes CASSLGVVRGNSPLHF.